The 10 T cell receptor beta chains below come from one sample, sequenced in a study of blood T cell repertoires in COVID-19. Sequencing used immunoSEQ multiplex PCR; TCRdb keeps in-frame clones, though not all of them. The sample has 250,000 or so clones; around four fifths are singletons. Sequenced input: peripheral blood. These receptors were collected from a young man who had recovered from COVID-19.

For the CDR3, the DNA is TGTGCCAGTAGTCAGGGGCCCATGGTTTTCTTC. Its translation: CASSQGPMVFF. The chain couples TRBV19 to TRBJ2-1; possibly TRBD1 for D (6 bases). Germline CDR1 is LNHDA and CDR2 is SQIVND (reference sequence). The CDR3 is 11 amino acids. V gave up 5 bases and J gave up 16 bases, with 15 bases separating them.

The rearrangement joins TRBV7-8 to TRBJ1-5; TRBD1 agrees at 10 bases. The CDR3 has 16 amino acids. V shed 1 base, J shed 5 bases, and the junction held 5 bases outside the gene matches. Germline CDR1 reads SGHVS; CDR2 reads FQNEAQ. The CDR3 sequence: CASSLGLGTGDQPQHF. DNA for the CDR3: TGTGCCAGCAGCTTAGGGCTCGGGACAGGGGATCAGCCCCAGCATTTT.

In its sample, this clone was seen a few times. The chain employs TRBV28 and TRBJ1-6; D is unresolved. Trimming shortened V by 6 bases and J by 5 bases, and 8 bases separated the two germline ends. The CDR3 extends over 13 amino acids. Germline V gene lookup returns CDR1 MDHEN and CDR2 SYDVKM. The CDR3 DNA is TGTGCCAGCAGCCCCAGGAATAATTCACCCCTCCACTTT. The encoded protein is CASSPRNNSPLHF. Drawing the rest from reference TRBV28 and TRBJ1-6, the complete variable domain is DVKVTQSSRYLVKRTGEKVFLECVQDMDHENMFWYRQDPGLGLRLIYFSYDVKMKEKGDIPEGYSVSREKKERFSLILESASTNQTSMYLCASSPRNNSPLHFGNGTRLTVT.

The J gene is TRBJ1-2, the V gene TRBV7-9, with 11 positions matching TRBD1. CDR3 size: 17 residues. V was clipped by 4 bases and J by 3 bases; unmatched bases: 10. Germline V lookup: CDR1 SEHNR, CDR2 FQNEAQ (reference sequence). The CDR3, as DNA: TGTGCCAGCAGCTCCAAATCCGGGACAGGGGGGGACTATGGCTACACCTTC. Its protein is CASSSKSGTGGDYGYTF.

The V gene is TRBV7-3, the J gene TRBJ2-2; 9 bases agree with TRBD2. The CDR3 has 16 residues. The germline V gene encodes CDR1 SGHTA and CDR2 FQGTGA. Trimming took 5 bases from V and 0 from J; bases not matched to a gene: 4. CDR3 DNA: TGTGCCAGCAGCGGTAGCGGGGGCGCGAACACCGGGGAGCTGTTTTTT. Translation: CASSGSGGANTGELFF. Complete variable domain (other parts from reference TRBV7-3 and TRBJ2-2): GAGVSQTPSNKVTEKGKYVELRCDPISGHTALYWYRQSLGQGPEFLIYFQGTGAADDSGLPNDRFFAVRPEGSVSTLKIQRTERGDSAVYLCASSGSGGANTGELFFGEGSRLTVL.

The genes are TRBV7-9 and TRBJ1-2; 7 nucleotides align to TRBD1. Per germline, CDR1 SEHNR and CDR2 FQNEAQ (reference sequence). Losses at the gene ends were 0 bases for V and 6 bases for J; bases not matched to a gene: 13. The CDR3 runs 17 residues. The CDR3 DNA follows: TGTGCCAGCAGCTTAGCGGTCGGAGGGAGAGGGGGCCATGGCTACACCTTC. Translated, it gives CASSLAVGGRGGHGYTF.

The V gene is TRBV7-9, the J gene TRBJ2-7; D is possibly TRBD2 (5 bases). Trimming shortened V by 1 base and J by 10 bases, and 11 bases separated the two germline ends. The CDR3 is 12 residues long. Germline V gene data show CDR1 as SEHNR and CDR2 as FQNEAQ (reference sequence). The CDR3 sequence: CASSLEVAGQYF. CDR3 nucleotide sequence: TGTGCCAGCAGCTTAGAGGTGGCGGGTCAGTACTTC.

The CDR3 sequence is CASSVYRGIDPTGELFF. For the CDR3, the DNA is TGTGCCAGCAGCGTATACAGGGGTATAGACCCCACCGGGGAGCTGTTTTTT. This chain connects TRBV5-4 to TRBJ2-2; TRBD1 matches at 7 bases. V was pared by 4 bases and J by 4 bases, with 13 bases of the junction left unmatched. The CDR3 sequence is 17 residues long. Germline-derived CDR1 and CDR2 are SGHNT and YYREEE (reference sequence).

The chain uses TRBV12-3 or TRBV12-4 and TRBJ2-1, with D possibly TRBD2 on 6 matching bases. The CDR3 is made up of 13 amino acids. The ends were cut back, 5 bases at V and 12 bases at J, with 17 bases in the middle. The CDR3 DNA reads as TGTGCCAGCAGTCGACCCGGGGGTGTCGTGCAGTTCTTC. Translating it yields CASSRPGGVVQFF.

The CDR3 loop is CASSPQGAFTDTQYF. The CDR3 DNA sequence: TGTGCCAGCAGCCCCCAGGGGGCCTTCACAGATACGCAGTATTTT. The V gene is TRBV3-1 (or the pseudogene TRBV3-2), the J gene TRBJ2-3, with 8 bases lining up with TRBD1. Germline V gene sequence: CDR1 LGHDT, CDR2 YNNKEL (reference sequence). V lost 4 bases, J lost 2 bases, and 5 bases stayed unmatched. This CDR3 comprises 15 residues.